These T cell receptor beta chains were read from a single sample in a study of T cells in Graves' hyperthyroidism and ophthalmopathy. In TCRdb, the multiplex PCR reads were re-called with MiXCR into one record per CDR3 protein. Here the sample spans over 500,000 distinct CDR3 sequences, about 16% being singletons. Sequenced sample: blood. The receptors shown here come from a young woman with Graves' ophthalmopathy. Both conserved end residues are part of each CDR3. D genes are given only for firm matches.

d_gene | v_gene | len | CDR3aa
NA | TRBV6-1 | 15 | CASSEAASSYNEQFF
NA | TRBV18 | 15 | CASSPSGANTGELFF
NA | TRBV2 | 15 | CASSEGSRGTDEQYF
TRBD2 | TRBV29-1 | 12 | CSVSSGYNEQFF
TRBD2 | TRBV6-1 | 16 | CASSGLAGGLGGELFF
TRBD2 | TRBV7-9 | 17 | CASSLFGLAGGEETQYF
NA | TRBV20-1 | 12 | CSARDFTDTQYF
TRBD2 | TRBV27 | 16 | CASSSWTSGSMNIQYF
NA | TRBV5-5 | 17 | CASSLAGTPISTDTQYF
TRBD2 | TRBV6-1 | 15 | CASTLMTSGRGTQYF
NA | TRBV18 | 16 | CASSPMDRLAKNIQYF
TRBD1 | TRBV20-1 | 15 | CSAGDRATGTDTQYF
TRBD2 | TRBV27 | 16 | CASSLTGTSGAYEQYF
TRBD2 | TRBV30 | 14 | CAWRLAGIYNEQFF
NA | TRBV20-1 | 12 | CSARFRDQPQHF
NA | TRBV29-1 | 14 | CSGRGSSTSEKLFF
TRBD1 | TRBV20-1 | 16 | CSAIKPPDRASYEQYF
NA | TRBV20-1 | 12 | CSAEDGNQPQHF
NA | TRBV18 | 18 | CASSPGSRGKNLNTEAFF
NA | TRBV5-1 | 15 | CASSLSHGVYTEQYF
NA | TRBV7-2 | 15 | CASSLIPTNSYEQYF
TRBD1 | TRBV18 | 16 | CASSSRLGTGANEQYF
TRBD1 | TRBV20-1 | 14 | CSARLGQGTDTQYF
TRBD2 | TRBV11-2 | 19 | CASSRFQGASSGRGNEQFF
NA | TRBV6-6 | 15 | CASSYARKHTGELFF
NA | TRBV11-3 | 18 | CASSLGVWGGEDKNEQFF
NA | TRBV6-1 | 13 | CASRDERSYEQYF
TRBD1 | TRBV5-1 | 16 | CASSLMTGASGNTIYF
TRBD2 | TRBV7-9 | 19 | CASSPFSGLAGSKGNEQFF
TRBD1 | TRBV7-2 | 16 | CASSLGPDRVGNTIYF
NA | TRBV30 | 12 | CAWSGRGAEAFF
TRBD1 | TRBV7-2 | 14 | CASSGTGKNYGYTF
TRBD2 | TRBV6-1 | 16 | CASSEFPAGGPNEQYF
NA | TRBV11-2 | 13 | CASSPARSYEQYF
TRBD1 | TRBV28 | 17 | CASSLPTGTDNTGELFF
NA | TRBV7-9 | 12 | CAPQTLQETQYF
NA | TRBV19 | 14 | CASRAVLGDQPQHF
TRBD1 | TRBV5-4 | 13 | CASTGTAEDTIYF
NA | TRBV20-1 | 12 | CSVGAPQETQYF
NA | TRBV7-9 | 11 | CASSPTVEAFF
NA | TRBV12-3/TRBV12-4 | 14 | CASTRGGPIDTQYF
NA | TRBV6-1 | 18 | CASSEGQGFPSFYNEQFF
NA | TRBV30 | 12 | CAWSAQEVTQYF
NA | TRBV5-8 | 15 | CASTATLGGRETQYF
TRBD2 | TRBV28 | 18 | CASSLSGLAVTSSYEQYF
NA | TRBV20-1 | 13 | CSAEEGGDYGYTF
NA | TRBV7-9 | 13 | CASSRETQSAQHF
NA | TRBV5-1 | 16 | CASSLARIANTGELFF
TRBD1 | TRBV24-1 | 17 | CATSDLGTGALRETQYF
NA | TRBV12-3/TRBV12-4 | 13 | CASSRTAHYGYTF
NA | TRBV28 | 11 | CASSLIYGYTF
TRBD1 | TRBV19 | 13 | CASSTSGTGTQYF
NA | TRBV27 | 15 | CASSTLGKGTDTQYF
NA | TRBV29-1 | 13 | CSTDGSGADTQYF
NA | TRBV6-2/TRBV6-3 | 13 | CASSYGVAYGYTF